This entry concerns a single T cell receptor beta chain. The identical CDR3 is also encoded by other nucleotide sequences in the sample. This specimen belongs to a study of blood T cell repertoires in COVID-19. Study-wide context: The United States, Italy and Spain supplied acute and convalescent COVID-19 samples.

Allocation to cohorts depended on clinical history reported by the participants. Donors of Cohort 3 who recovered were those that had two negative PCRs, clearance, or symptom resolution. Authors' methods: Reference gene primer amplification gave estimated nucleated cell counts. Assay used: immunoSEQ multiplex PCR; TCRdb lists only in-frame clones, some missing. The V and J calls and the clone size are those of that table, but D and trimming were determined from the DNA. Here the sample spans 200,000 to 250,000 clones, over 75% being singletons. The ends were cut back, 0 bases at V and 1 base at J, with 5 bases in the middle. CDR1 is LGHNA and CDR2 is YSLEER in the germline V gene. CDR3 length: 14 residues.

The sequencing input was PBMCs or T cells enriched from blood (not recorded which). V is TRBV4-3 and J is TRBJ2-3; D is uncertain. The TCR originated in a woman in her sixties who had recovered from COVID-19. The CDR3 DNA sequence: TGCGCCAGCAGCCAAGATTCAGGCACAGATACGCAGTATTTT. Protein: CASSQDSGTDTQYF.